A selection of T cell receptor beta chains follows, all from one sample in a study of cytomegalovirus exposure and HLA in healthy donors. TCRdb keeps only in-frame clones here, not all; method: immunoSEQ multiplex PCR. The table records 190,000 or so clones, roughly four fifths of them present only once. Sequenced: PBMCs. These receptors were obtained from a man between 50 and 59 years old in good health and CMV-seronegative. Both conserved end residues are part of each CDR3. A D gene is named only where the DNA matches it firmly. The size of a clone is reported for some rows only, either as once, few or many, or as a class for expanded clones.

TRBJ2-5 TRBD2 . 14 TRBV2 TGTGCCAGATCTACTAGCGGGGCCCAAGAGACCCAGTACTTC CARSTSGAQETQYF
TRBJ1-1 . . 13 TRBV6-1 TGTGCCAGCAGTGACCTTGACAGGCCTGAAGCTTTCTTT CASSDLDRPEAFF
TRBJ2-6 TRBD1 . 15 TRBV7-3 TGTGCCAGCAGTCTCCAGGGGGCTGGGGCCAACGTCCTGACTTTC CASSLQGAGANVLTF
TRBJ2-5 TRBD1 . 15 TRBV7-2 TGTGCCAGCAGCTTCAGACAGGGGGGGCAAGAGACCCAGTACTTC CASSFRQGGQETQYF
TRBJ2-2 . . 15 TRBV7-2 TGTGCCAGCAGCTTAGTCTCAGGGGGGACCGGGGAGCTGTTTTTT CASSLVSGGTGELFF
TRBJ2-7 TRBD1 . 13 TRBV6-1 TGTGCCAGCAATAAAGGACAGGGCGGCGAGCAGTACTTC CASNKGQGGEQYF
TRBJ2-7 . . 16 TRBV7-3 TGTGCCAGCAGCGCCACAGGCCTCACGGGCTCCTACGAGCAGTACTTC CASSATGLTGSYEQYF
TRBJ2-5 TRBD2 . 17 TRBV7-3 TGTGCCAGCAGCCGCCAACGGACTAGCGGGGGGCAAGAGACCCAGTACTTC CASSRQRTSGGQETQYF
TRBJ1-2 TRBD1 few 13 TRBV5-6 TGTGCCAGCAGCGTCGAGGGGGCAGATGGCTACACCTTC CASSVEGADGYTF
TRBJ2-7 . . 15 TRBV27 TGTGCCAGCAGTTTACTCCCAGGTTCTTATCACGAGCAGTACTTC CASSLLPGSYHEQYF
TRBJ1-5 TRBD1 . 18 TRBV15 TGTGCCACCAGCAGTCCCCGGACAGGCTTAGGGGGGAATCAGCCCCAGCATTTT CATSSPRTGLGGNQPQHF
TRBJ2-5 TRBD2 . 16 TRBV18 TGTGCCAGCTCACCACCGGGACTAGCGTCTCAAGAGACCCAGTACTTC CASSPPGLASQETQYF
TRBJ2-3 . once 15 TRBV5-1 TGCGCCAGCAGCTTGTACCGAGAAGGCACAGATACGCAGTATTTT CASSLYREGTDTQYF
TRBJ2-3 . . 18 TRBV19 TGTGCCAGTAGTATGGCAGGCCGCGTTGGGCCCAGCACAGATACGCAGTATTTT CASSMAGRVGPSTDTQYF
TRBJ1-5 . . 17 TRBV7-2 TGTGCCAGCAGCTTAGCGCTTGGGGCGGAGAGAAATCAGCCCCAGCATTTT CASSLALGAERNQPQHF
TRBJ1-2 . . 16 TRBV12-5 TGTGCTAGTGGTTACTTGCCTCAGGGCGCTATGTATGGCTACACCTTC CASGYLPQGAMYGYTF
TRBJ1-1 TRBD1 . 19 TRBV7-9 TGTGCCAGCAGCTTGGGACAGGGGGCCGGCACTTGGGCGGACACTGAAGCTTTCTTT CASSLGQGAGTWADTEAFF
TRBJ2-7 . . 13 TRBV19 TGTGCCAGTAGTAAGACGGGAACCTACGAGCAGTACTTC CASSKTGTYEQYF
TRBJ2-5 TRBD1 . 16 TRBV15 TGTGCCACCAGCAGAGAGCCCCAGGGGGCCCGGGAGACCCAGTACTTC CATSREPQGARETQYF
TRBJ2-7 TRBD1 once 18 TRBV19 TGTGCCAGTAGTATAGCCCCCAGCCGACAGGGATCCTCCTATGAGCAGTACTTC CASSIAPSRQGSSYEQYF
TRBJ1-4 . few 16 TRBV4-1 TGCGCCAGCAGCCAAGACATCGATCGGGAGAGAGAAAAACTGTTTTTT CASSQDIDREREKLFF
TRBJ2-2 . . 16 TRBV7-2 TGTGCCAGCAGCTTAGTCGGCGGGGCGAAGTACCGGGAGCTGTTTTTT CASSLVGGAKYRELFF
TRBJ2-5 . . 13 TRBV9 TGTGCCAGCAGCGTGGGGGGAGAAGAGACCCAGTACTTC CASSVGGEETQYF
TRBJ2-4 TRBD1 . 16 TRBV5-1 TGCGCCAGCAGCTTGGTGACAGGGATGATCAAAAACATTCAGTACTTC CASSLVTGMIKNIQYF
TRBJ2-3 TRBD1 . 11 TRBV6-5 TGTGCCAGCCACAGGGGAGATACGCAGTATTTT CASHRGDTQYF
TRBJ2-2 TRBD2 . 14 TRBV5-1 TGCGCCAGCAGCTTGGATAGCGGGACCGGGGAGCTGTTTTTT CASSLDSGTGELFF
TRBJ1-5 . . 16 TRBV7-9 TGTGCCAGCAGCTTAGCGGCAGTAGGGGGTTATCAGCCCCAGCATTTT CASSLAAVGGYQPQHF
TRBJ2-2 TRBD2 . 15 TRBV19 TGTGCCAGTAGTACTAGCGGGGGGGCCGCCGGGGAGCTGTTTTTT CASSTSGGAAGELFF
TRBJ2-1 . . 13 TRBV7-9 TGTGCCAGCAGCTCGACTTGGAGGGGTGAGCAGTTCTTC CASSSTWRGEQFF
TRBJ2-1 TRBD2 . 16 TRBV4-3 TGCGCCAGCAGCCAAGTTCCCGCGGGGGTAGACAATGAGCAGTTCTTC CASSQVPAGVDNEQFF
TRBJ2-1 TRBD1 . 17 TRBV6-1 TGTGCCAGCAGTGAAGGGAGACAGGGCCGCTCCTACAATGAGCAGTTCTTC CASSEGRQGRSYNEQFF
TRBJ2-7 . . 13 TRBV7-2 TGTGCCAGCAGCACGTATACTAGTATAGAGCAGTACTTC CASSTYTSIEQYF
TRBJ2-3 . . 13 TRBV11-2 TGTGCCAGCAGCTTCGGGGTCTTAAATACGCAGTATTTT CASSFGVLNTQYF
TRBJ1-1 . . 15 TRBV18 TGTGCCAGCTCACCACGCCTCACAGGGAACACTGAAGCTTTCTTT CASSPRLTGNTEAFF
TRBJ2-7 TRBD1 once 15 TRBV9 TGTGCCAGCAGCGTTGGGACAGGGGTTCGCGGCGAGCAGTACTTC CASSVGTGVRGEQYF
TRBJ1-2 TRBD1 . 15 TRBV7-3 TGTGCCAGCAGCGATTTGGACAGGGGATCTCTAGGCTACACCTTC CASSDLDRGSLGYTF
TRBJ2-7 TRBD1 . 16 TRBV18 TGTGCCAGCTCACCCCCCGGGACAGACAGTCCCTACGAGCAGTACTTC CASSPPGTDSPYEQYF
TRBJ2-7 . . 13 TRBV7-9 TGTGCCAGCAGCCAAAACAGGGACAACGAGCAGTACTTC CASSQNRDNEQYF
TRBJ2-1 TRBD1 . 17 TRBV15 TGTGCCACCAGCAGTGGGACAGGGGTGAACCGGTACAATGAGCAGTTCTTC CATSSGTGVNRYNEQFF
TRBJ1-2 . . 15 TRBV7-9 TGTGCCAGCAGCTTCGCAGGGTCATCTAACTATGGCTACACCTTC CASSFAGSSNYGYTF
TRBJ2-3 . . 13 TRBV30 TGTGCCTGGAGCGGGGTTTCCACAGATACGCAGTATTTT CAWSGVSTDTQYF
TRBJ2-1 TRBD1 . 15 TRBV6-5 TGTGCCAGCAGTAAACCTGGGACAGGGTACAATGAGCAGTTCTTC CASSKPGTGYNEQFF
TRBJ2-6 TRBD2 . 18 TRBV7-2 TGTGCCAGCAGCTTAATGCTAGCGGCGATCTCTGGGGCCAACGTCCTGACTTTC CASSLMLAAISGANVLTF
TRBJ2-1 TRBD2 . 15 TRBV6-4 TGTGCCAGCAGTAAACTAGCGGGAGGGTCAAATGAGCAGTTCTTC CASSKLAGGSNEQFF
TRBJ1-1 . . 15 TRBV5-1 TGCGCCAGCAGCTTGGGGGTGTCAGGTATCACTGAAGCTTTCTTT CASSLGVSGITEAFF